A selection of T cell receptor beta chains follows, all from one sample in a study of blood T cell repertoires in COVID-19. Libraries were prepared by immunoSEQ multiplex PCR; TCRdb keeps only in-frame clonotypes and omits some of them. In the table there are about 130,000 clones, roughly 80% of which are singletons. The specimen was peripheral blood. Every receptor here comes from a woman over 75 with acute or convalescent COVID-19. Each CDR3 is given with its conserved first and last residue. D genes are given only for firm matches. The listing skips clone size in some rows; elsewhere it reads once, few, many or a size class.

clone size,V gene,J gene,D gene,CDR3 DNA,CDR3 protein
.,TRBV25-1,TRBJ2-3,TRBD2,TGTGCCAGCAGTGAAGGCGGGGGAGCTGATACGCAGTATTTT,CASSEGGGADTQYF
once,TRBV4-1,TRBJ2-7,.,TGCGCCAGCAGCCAAGTAGGATCGGGGGAATTCTACGAGCAGTACTTC,CASSQVGSGEFYEQYF
.,TRBV5-8,TRBJ1-5,.,TGTGCCAGCGGATTTAGATCCGGCGGGAGCAATCAGCCCCAGCATTTT,CASGFRSGGSNQPQHF
.,TRBV28,TRBJ1-2,TRBD1,TGTGCCAGCAGTCCCGACAGGGATGGCTGCACCTTC,CASSPDRDGCTF
once,TRBV4-1,TRBJ1-3,.,TGCGCCAGCAGCCAAGAGCCAGGGACTGGAAACACCATATATTTT,CASSQEPGTGNTIYF
.,TRBV6-6,TRBJ1-5,.,TGTGCCAGCAGTTTACCCGGGACATCCAATCAGCCCCAGCATTTT,CASSLPGTSNQPQHF
.,TRBV6-5,TRBJ1-2,.,TGTGCCAGCAGTTACGACAGATCTAACTATGGCTACACCTTC,CASSYDRSNYGYTF
.,TRBV7-8,TRBJ2-7,.,TGTGCCAGCAGCTTAGGGCAGTTCTCCTACGAGCAGTACTTC,CASSLGQFSYEQYF
once,TRBV27,TRBJ2-6,.,TGTGCCAGCAGTTTAAGGCGGGGCGCCAACGTCCTGACTTTC,CASSLRRGANVLTF
.,TRBV11-3,TRBJ2-7,TRBD1,TGTGCCAGCAGTACAGGGGGACACGAGCAGTACTTC,CASSTGGHEQYF
.,TRBV7-9,TRBJ1-6,.,TGTGCCAGCAGCTTAGAAACAGGGCCGTCACCCCTCCACTTT,CASSLETGPSPLHF